This T cell receptor (beta chain) is drawn from a study of CD8 T cells in ankylosing spondylitis. This clonotype was observed at least ten times. As yet, its antigen is unknown. Each CDR3 protein is one row after TCRdb ran MiXCR on the 5' RACE reads. The sample carries a few hundred thousand distinct CDR3 sequences, around 19% recorded once. The V gene's germline CDR1 is KGHDR and CDR2 SFDVKD. CDR3 size: 16 residues. V lost 5 bases and J lost 0, with 14 bases in between. Notes on the study in general: As reported, disease-linked clones showed significant enrichment in matched ankylosing spondylitis synovial fluid.

This chain links TRBV24-1 with TRBJ2-3; D is undetermined. This TCR came from a male donor with ankylosing spondylitis or in good health (not recorded which). Input material: blood, either unsorted or a sorted T cell fraction (not recorded which). The CDR3 DNA reads TGTGCCACCAGTGGTCAGAACGTCGATAGCACAGATACGCAGTATTTT. Residues: CATSGQNVDSTDTQYF.